A selection of T cell receptor beta chains follows, all from one sample in a study of human T cells and chemical hapten exposure. TCRdb fed the RACE reads into MiXCR, producing one record per CDR3 protein. The table includes tens of thousands of distinct CDR3 sequences, 9.5% detected once. This material consisted of whole blood, taken in connection with sensitization to the hapten diphenylcyclopropenone (DPC). These receptor sequences come from a man in his forties or fifties with alopecia areata. Some clones in this sample may be carry-over from other donors' samples. Both conserved end residues are part of each CDR3. D genes are given only for firm matches. Not every row has a clone size; where given, it reads once, few, many or a size class.

J: TRBJ1-5
D: .
V: TRBV4-1
size: .
CDR3: CASSQREKGRQPQHF
DNA: TGCGCCAGCAGCCAACGAGAGAAGGGTAGGCAGCCCCAGCATTTT

J: TRBJ1-4
D: .
V: TRBV9
size: few
CDR3: CASSVGDFINEKLFF
DNA: TGTGCCAGCAGCGTAGGGGACTTTATTAATGAAAAACTGTTTTTT

J: TRBJ1-5
D: .
V: TRBV6-2/TRBV6-3
size: many
CDR3: CASGQVSNQPQHF
DNA: TGTGCCAGCGGTCAGGTGAGCAATCAGCCCCAGCATTTT

J: TRBJ1-1
D: .
V: TRBV6-1
size: few
CDR3: CASSQLQMNTEAFF
DNA: TGTGCCAGCAGTCAGCTACAGATGAACACTGAAGCTTTCTTT

J: TRBJ2-3
D: TRBD1
V: TRBV7-6
size: .
CDR3: CASSLGQGSSTDTQYF
DNA: TGTGCCAGCAGCTTAGGACAGGGGTCTAGCACAGATACGCAGTATTTT

J: TRBJ1-1
D: .
V: TRBV2
size: few
CDR3: CASSDTTTLNTEAFF
DNA: TGTGCCAGCAGTGACACGACAACCTTGAACACTGAAGCTTTCTTT

J: TRBJ2-1
D: .
V: TRBV6-2/TRBV6-3
size: many
CDR3: CASSSLRLVGNEQFF
DNA: TGTGCCAGCAGTTCTCTTAGACTAGTCGGCAATGAGCAGTTCTTC

J: TRBJ2-1
D: .
V: TRBV3-1
size: .
CDR3: CASSPPLAKEQFF
DNA: TGTGCCAGCAGCCCACCGTTAGCGAAAGAGCAGTTCTTC

J: TRBJ1-6
D: TRBD1
V: TRBV30
size: few
CDR3: CAWSQGAGNSPLHF
DNA: TGTGCCTGGAGTCAGGGGGCAGGCAATTCACCCCTCCATTTT

J: TRBJ2-1
D: .
V: TRBV18
size: many
CDR3: CASSPPASSGHNEQFF
DNA: TGTGCCAGCTCACCACCCGCTAGCAGCGGACACAATGAGCAGTTCTTC

J: TRBJ2-1
D: .
V: TRBV7-2
size: many
CDR3: CASSPGSGDNEQFF
DNA: TGTGCCAGCAGCCCTGGATCAGGGGACAATGAGCAGTTCTTC

J: TRBJ2-2
D: .
V: TRBV2
size: few
CDR3: CASSEREITGELFF
DNA: TGTGCCAGCAGTGAACGAGAGATCACCGGGGAGCTGTTTTTT

J: TRBJ1-5
D: .
V: TRBV30
size: .
CDR3: CAWRRRAGQPQHF
DNA: TGTGCCTGGAGGCGGCGGGCCGGTCAGCCCCAGCATTTT

J: TRBJ2-3
D: TRBD2
V: TRBV20-1
size: few
CDR3: CSASLAGVDTQYF
DNA: TGCAGTGCTAGCCTAGCGGGAGTAGATACGCAGTATTTT

J: TRBJ2-3
D: .
V: TRBV6-2/TRBV6-3
size: .
CDR3: CASSRDSRTDTQYF
DNA: TGTGCCAGCAGCCGGGACTCTCGCACAGATACGCAGTATTTT

J: TRBJ1-2
D: .
V: TRBV25-1
size: few
CDR3: CASSDGAGFSNYGYTF
DNA: TGTGCCAGCAGTGACGGAGCAGGGTTTTCTAACTATGGCTACACCTTC

J: TRBJ2-6
D: TRBD1
V: TRBV6-2/TRBV6-3
size: .
CDR3: CATVRDRTSGANVLTF
DNA: TGTGCCACAGTAAGGGACAGGACCTCTGGGGCCAACGTCCTGACTTTC

J: TRBJ2-5
D: .
V: TRBV7-8
size: .
CDR3: CASSLVRGQETQYF
DNA: TGTGCCAGCAGCTTAGTGAGAGGACAAGAGACCCAGTACTTC

J: TRBJ2-3
D: TRBD2
V: TRBV27
size: few
CDR3: CASGGLGDTQYF
DNA: TGTGCCAGCGGTGGACTAGGAGATACGCAGTATTTT

J: TRBJ2-1
D: .
V: TRBV29-1
size: .
CDR3: CSESWGQNEQFF
DNA: TGCAGCGAATCATGGGGACAAAATGAGCAGTTCTTC

J: TRBJ2-3
D: .
V: TRBV29-1
size: many
CDR3: CSVGPSATDTQYF
DNA: TGCAGCGTGGGGCCTAGCGCCACAGATACGCAGTATTTT

J: TRBJ2-3
D: TRBD2
V: TRBV12-3/TRBV12-4
size: .
CDR3: CASSRRRAGLDSDTQYF
DNA: TGTGCCAGCAGTAGACGTCGGGCGGGACTAGACTCAGATACGCAGTATTTT

J: TRBJ1-1
D: TRBD1
V: TRBV2
size: many
CDR3: CASEGTGITEAFF
DNA: TGTGCCAGCGAGGGGACAGGGATCACTGAAGCTTTCTTT

J: TRBJ1-1
D: TRBD1
V: TRBV3-1
size: .
CDR3: CASSQVTGGTEAFF
DNA: TGTGCCAGCAGCCAAGTGACAGGGGGCACTGAAGCTTTCTTT

J: TRBJ1-1
D: .
V: TRBV28
size: many
CDR3: CASAPGLLEAFF
DNA: TGTGCCAGCGCTCCGGGACTTCTGGAAGCTTTCTTT

J: TRBJ2-2
D: .
V: TRBV29-1
size: .
CDR3: CSAQRRNTGELFF
DNA: TGCAGCGCACAAAGGAGGAACACCGGGGAGCTGTTTTTT

J: TRBJ2-1
D: TRBD2
V: TRBV24-1
size: many
CDR3: CATSDTAGTRGYNEQFF
DNA: TGTGCCACCAGTGACACCGCCGGGACTAGGGGATACAATGAGCAGTTCTTC

J: TRBJ2-1
D: .
V: TRBV20-1
size: many
CDR3: CSAREGDSTLGEQFF
DNA: TGCAGTGCTAGAGAAGGTGACTCCACCCTGGGGGAGCAGTTCTTC

J: TRBJ2-5
D: TRBD2
V: TRBV29-1
size: many
CDR3: CSVGTTSGQETQYF
DNA: TGCAGCGTTGGAACGACTAGCGGCCAAGAGACCCAGTACTTC

J: TRBJ1-5
D: .
V: TRBV20-1
size: .
CDR3: CSARKDSNQPQHF
DNA: TGCAGTGCTAGGAAGGACAGCAATCAGCCCCAGCATTTT

J: TRBJ1-4
D: .
V: TRBV10-3
size: many
CDR3: CAISETDSWGEKLFF
DNA: TGTGCCATCAGTGAGACGGACAGTTGGGGTGAAAAACTGTTTTTT

J: TRBJ2-2
D: .
V: TRBV6-6
size: few
CDR3: CASSYLGQTGELFF
DNA: TGTGCCAGCAGTTACCTCGGACAGACCGGGGAGCTGTTTTTT

J: TRBJ1-1
D: TRBD1
V: TRBV7-6
size: many
CDR3: CASSRGQENTEAFF
DNA: TGTGCCAGCAGCCGGGGACAGGAGAACACTGAAGCTTTCTTT

J: TRBJ2-1
D: TRBD2
V: TRBV6-2/TRBV6-3
size: .
CDR3: CASSYSRGGPSHNEQFF
DNA: TGTGCCAGCAGTTACTCGAGGGGAGGGCCCTCCCACAATGAGCAGTTCTTC

J: TRBJ1-5
D: .
V: TRBV7-2
size: few
CDR3: CASSLAGTQDGQPQHF
DNA: TGTGCCAGCAGCTTAGCTGGGACCCAGGATGGTCAGCCCCAGCATTTT

J: TRBJ1-5
D: TRBD1
V: TRBV20-1
size: many
CDR3: CSAGTGDQPQHF
DNA: TGCAGTGCGGGGACAGGGGATCAGCCCCAGCATTTT

J: TRBJ1-6
D: .
V: TRBV20-1
size: many
CDR3: CSASQGNSPLHF
DNA: TGCAGTGCTAGTCAGGGGAATTCACCCCTCCACTTT

J: TRBJ1-2
D: .
V: TRBV10-3
size: .
CDR3: CAISASQGNYGYTF
DNA: TGTGCCATCAGTGCGTCTCAGGGTAACTATGGCTACACCTTC

J: TRBJ2-6
D: .
V: TRBV12-3/TRBV12-4
size: few
CDR3: CASSLWGANVLTF
DNA: TGTGCCAGCAGTTTATGGGGGGCCAACGTCCTGACTTTC

J: TRBJ2-6
D: .
V: TRBV5-1
size: few
CDR3: CASRGSSGANVLTF
DNA: TGCGCCAGCAGAGGGTCCTCTGGGGCCAACGTCCTGACTTTC

J: TRBJ1-4
D: .
V: TRBV28
size: few
CDR3: CASSAPADEKLFF
DNA: TGTGCCAGCAGCGCCCCGGCAGATGAAAAACTGTTTTTT

J: TRBJ2-7
D: .
V: TRBV6-2/TRBV6-3
size: many
CDR3: CASSYSWNEQYF
DNA: TGTGCCAGCAGTTACTCTTGGAACGAGCAGTACTTC

J: TRBJ2-2
D: .
V: TRBV3-1
size: many
CDR3: CASSQSDRTGELFF
DNA: TGTGCCAGCAGCCAAAGTGACAGGACCGGGGAGCTGTTTTTT

J: TRBJ2-2
D: TRBD1
V: TRBV11-3
size: many
CDR3: CASRSGTENTGELFF
DNA: TGTGCCAGCAGATCAGGGACAGAGAACACCGGGGAGCTGTTTTTT

J: TRBJ1-2
D: .
V: TRBV28
size: .
CDR3: CASRGTYGYTF
DNA: TGTGCCAGCAGGGGGACCTATGGCTACACCTTC

J: TRBJ1-1
D: .
V: TRBV27
size: .
CDR3: CASSLSIETKNPVAFF
DNA: TGTGCCAGCAGTTTATCCATCGAGACCAAGAACCCCGTAGCTTTCTTT

J: TRBJ2-2
D: TRBD2
V: TRBV29-1
size: .
CDR3: CSVGTSGRAGELFF
DNA: TGCAGCGTTGGGACTAGCGGGAGGGCCGGGGAGCTGTTTTTT

J: TRBJ2-1
D: TRBD1
V: TRBV7-2
size: many
CDR3: CASSFDRGRNEQFF
DNA: TGTGCCAGCAGCTTCGACAGGGGGCGTAATGAGCAGTTCTTC

J: TRBJ1-1
D: .
V: TRBV5-4
size: many
CDR3: CASSYFGNTEAFF
DNA: TGTGCCAGCAGCTACTTCGGGAACACTGAAGCTTTCTTT

J: TRBJ1-5
D: TRBD1
V: TRBV9
size: .
CDR3: CASSPGQAPNQPQHF
DNA: TGTGCCAGCAGCCCGGGACAGGCTCCTAATCAGCCCCAGCATTTT

J: TRBJ2-7
D: .
V: TRBV7-2
size: many
CDR3: CASSEQGSYEQYF
DNA: TGTGCCAGCAGCGAACAGGGTTCCTACGAGCAGTACTTC

J: TRBJ2-2
D: .
V: TRBV30
size: many
CDR3: CAEGPITGELFF
DNA: TGTGCCGAGGGGCCGATCACCGGGGAGCTGTTTTTT

J: TRBJ2-3
D: TRBD2
V: TRBV7-9
size: .
CDR3: CASSFGLAGSTDTQYF
DNA: TGTGCCAGCAGCTTCGGACTAGCGGGTAGCACAGATACGCAGTATTTT